These T cell receptor beta chains were read from a single sample in a study of T cell clones after liver transplantation. TCRdb keeps only in-frame clones here, not all; method: immunoSEQ multiplex PCR. The profile covers 20,000 to 25,000 clones, with approximately 68% appearing a single time and approximately 3% taken by the ten largest. The sample was CD4+ T cells from blood, taken before liver transplant. All receptors come from a human donor who received a liver transplant. Each CDR3 is given with its conserved first and last residue. D genes are given only for firm matches. The size of a clone is reported for some rows only, either as once, few or many, or as a class for expanded clones.

TRBJ2-2	TRBV14	.	.	CASSQDLTGELFF	TGTGCCAGCAGCCAAGATTTAACCGGGGAGCTGTTTTTT
TRBJ2-5	TRBV7-7	few	TRBD1	CASSPRTGGETQYF	TGTGCTAGCAGCCCGAGGACAGGGGGAGAGACCCAGTACTTC
TRBJ2-7	TRBV6-6	.	TRBD1	CASSSPGTGVSYEQYF	TGTGCCAGCAGTTCCCCCGGGACAGGGGTCTCCTACGAGCAGTACTTC
TRBJ2-1	TRBV5-8	.	TRBD2	CASSTGTSGGADEQFF	TGTGCCAGCAGCACCGGGACTAGCGGGGGGGCCGATGAGCAGTTCTTC
TRBJ1-1	TRBV5-1	.	.	CASSGPQGTNTEAFF	TGCGCCAGCAGCGGCCCACAGGGAACGAACACTGAAGCTTTCTTT
TRBJ2-3	TRBV5-1	.	TRBD2	CASSLGVAGASDTQYF	TGCGCCAGCAGCCTAGGGGTAGCGGGGGCATCAGATACGCAGTATTTT
TRBJ1-2	TRBV11-2	few	.	CASSGGTRYGYTF	TGTGCCAGCAGCGGCGGGACTCGCTATGGCTACACCTTC
TRBJ2-7	TRBV5-4	.	.	CASSPVEGVGQGASEYF	.
TRBJ1-6	TRBV19	.	.	CATRTANSPLHF	TGTGCCACTAGGACGGCAAATTCACCCCTCCACTTT
TRBJ2-5	TRBV9	.	TRBD2	CASSESGGETQYF	TGTGCCAGCAGCGAGAGCGGGGGAGAGACCCAGTACTTC
TRBJ2-1	TRBV6-1	.	TRBD2	CASTERRGNYNEQFF	TGTGCCAGCACCGAGAGGCGGGGGAATTACAATGAGCAGTTCTTC
TRBJ2-7	TRBV10-3	.	TRBD2	CAISRTSGLSYEQYF	TGTGCCATCAGTCGGACTAGCGGCCTGTCCTACGAGCAGTACTTC
TRBJ2-1	TRBV30	.	TRBD1	CAWGQGARDEQFF	TGTGCCTGGGGACAGGGGGCGCGGGATGAGCAGTTCTTC
TRBJ2-7	TRBV9	.	.	CASSVGTASYEQYF	TGTGCCAGCAGCGTAGGGACAGCGAGCTACGAGCAGTACTTC
TRBJ2-3	TRBV4-1	.	TRBD2	CASSQVAGQGGPDTQYF	TGCGCCAGCAGCCAAGTAGCGGGTCAGGGAGGCCCAGATACGCAGTATTTT
TRBJ2-2	TRBV5-1	.	TRBD1	CASSATAGGAGELFF	TGCGCCAGCAGCGCCACCGCAGGGGGCGCCGGGGAGCTGTTTTTT
TRBJ1-2	TRBV6-1	.	TRBD1	CASSELGQGRLLANYGYTF	TGTGCCAGCAGTGAATTGGGACAGGGGAGACTTCTGGCTAACTATGGCTACACCTTC
TRBJ2-7	TRBV5-1	few	.	CATTRGADSILREQYF	TGCGCCACCACCCGTGGGGCGGACTCTATCCTACGCGAGCAGTACTTC
TRBJ2-1	TRBV14	.	TRBD2	CASSPSGGAHNEQFF	TGTGCCAGCAGCCCTAGCGGGGGGGCCCACAATGAGCAGTTCTTC
TRBJ1-1	TRBV27	few	.	CASYREVNTEAFF	TGTGCCAGCTACAGGGAGGTGAACACTGAAGCTTTCTTT
TRBJ1-4	TRBV14	.	TRBD1	CASSSGQVNEKLFF	TGTGCCAGCAGCTCTGGACAGGTGAATGAAAAACTGTTTTTT
TRBJ2-5	TRBV6-1	.	.	CASSEGAGKETQYF	TGTGCCAGCAGTGAAGGTGCAGGGAAAGAGACCCAGTACTTC
TRBJ2-2	TRBV4-2	.	.	CASSQESSGRSTGELFF	TGTGCCAGCAGCCAAGAGTCATCAGGGCGAAGCACCGGGGAGCTGTTTTTT
TRBJ2-5	TRBV2	.	.	CASSVSTSETQYF	TGTGCCAGCAGTGTTTCGACTAGTGAGACCCAGTACTTC
TRBJ1-1	TRBV30	.	TRBD1	CAWRTLGQGSTEAFF	TGTGCCTGGAGGACCTTAGGACAGGGAAGCACTGAAGCTTTCTTT
TRBJ2-7	TRBV28	.	.	CASRFSPPDPHEQYF	TGTGCCAGCAGATTCAGCCCTCCGGACCCCCACGAGCAGTACTTC
TRBJ1-1	TRBV6-5	.	.	CASSPGALNTEAFF	TGTGCCAGCAGCCCGGGGGCACTGAACACTGAAGCTTTCTTT
TRBJ2-5	TRBV2	.	TRBD2	CASSRGSFSGAETQYF	TGTGCCAGCAGCCGGGGTTCTTTTAGCGGGGCAGAGACCCAGTACTTC
TRBJ1-4	TRBV30	.	.	CAWSKQGVWEKLFF	TGTGCCTGGAGTAAACAGGGAGTTTGGGAAAAACTGTTTTTT
TRBJ1-2	TRBV25-1	.	TRBD1	CASRTGDYGYTF	TGTGCCAGCAGGACAGGGGACTATGGCTACACCTTC
TRBJ2-5	TRBV18	.	TRBD1	CASSPNRQGDEETQYF	TGTGCCAGCTCACCTAACCGACAGGGGGATGAGGAGACCCAGTACTTC
TRBJ2-7	TRBV11-2	few	.	CASNSGNYEQYF	TGTGCCAGCAATTCCGGAAACTACGAGCAGTACTTC
TRBJ2-3	TRBV2	.	.	CASSVGPTDTQYF	TGTGCCAGTAGCGTGGGTCCCACAGATACGCAGTATTTT
TRBJ2-3	TRBV18	.	.	CASSPNRVPSTDTQYF	TGTGCCAGCTCACCGAACAGGGTTCCTAGCACAGATACGCAGTATTTT
TRBJ1-4	TRBV19	few	TRBD1	CASSFPGQNEKLFF	TGTGCCAGTAGTTTCCCGGGACAGAATGAAAAACTGTTTTTT
TRBJ2-1	TRBV7-2	once	TRBD2	CASSLEPAGDREQFF	TGTGCCAGCAGCTTAGAGCCAGCGGGAGATCGTGAGCAGTTCTTC
TRBJ2-5	TRBV7-8	.	.	CASSSLGQETQYF	TGTGCCAGCAGCTCCCTGGGGCAAGAGACCCAGTACTTC
TRBJ1-4	TRBV7-2	.	.	CASSFRSTTNEKLFF	TGTGCCAGCAGCTTCAGGAGTACAACTAATGAAAAACTGTTTTTT
TRBJ2-7	TRBV5-1	.	.	CASSLAVQGGYEQYF	TGCGCCAGCAGCTTGGCGGTTCAGGGGGGATACGAGCAGTACTTC
TRBJ1-1	TRBV19	.	.	CASSIWDLNTEAFF	TGTGCCAGTAGTATTTGGGATTTGAACACTGAAGCTTTCTTT
TRBJ2-6	TRBV6-9	.	.	CASSLEGLRQSRANVLTF	TGTGCCAGCAGTTTGGAAGGCTTACGACAAAGTCGGGCCAACGTCCTGACTTTC
TRBJ2-1	TRBV19	.	TRBD2	CASSMEGTRRLNEQFF	TGTGCCAGTAGTATGGAAGGGACTAGGAGGTTGAATGAGCAGTTCTTC
TRBJ1-1	TRBV5-1	.	TRBD1	CASSLGTGGFTEAFF	TGCGCCAGCAGCTTGGGCACAGGGGGCTTTACTGAAGCTTTCTTT
TRBJ1-1	TRBV2	.	.	CASTRKGNTEAFF	TGTGCCAGCACCCGAAAGGGGAACACTGAAGCTTTCTTT
TRBJ1-6	TRBV6-6	.	.	CASSYSQNSPLHF	TGTGCCAGCAGTTACTCGCAGAATTCACCCCTCCACTTT
TRBJ1-1	TRBV7-8	.	.	CASSLAVQGSEAFF	TGTGCCAGCAGCTTAGCGGTGCAGGGATCTGAAGCTTTCTTT
TRBJ2-5	TRBV5-5	.	.	CASSLGQSQETQYF	TGTGCCAGCAGCTTGGGACAGAGCCAAGAGACCCAGTACTTC
TRBJ2-3	TRBV9	.	TRBD2	CASSARLAGGPGDTQYF	TGTGCCAGCAGCGCCCGACTAGCGGGGGGGCCAGGGGATACGCAGTATTTT
TRBJ2-3	TRBV21-1	.	.	CASSKAGDRRTDTQYF	TGTGCCAGCAGCAAAGCGGGCGACAGACGCACAGATACGCAGTATTTT
TRBJ1-3	TRBV5-1	few	.	CASSLVGPGNTIYF	TGCGCCAGCAGCTTGGTGGGTCCTGGAAACACCATATATTTT
TRBJ1-2	TRBV5-8	.	.	CASSSNYGYTF	TGTGCCAGCAGCTCAAACTATGGCTACACCTTC
TRBJ2-2	TRBV19	few	.	CASSMLLSNTGELFF	TGTGCCAGTAGTATGCTCCTTTCGAACACCGGGGAGCTGTTTTTT
TRBJ2-3	TRBV9	.	TRBD2	CASSVGTSGTDTQYF	TGTGCCAGCAGCGTAGGGACTAGCGGCACAGATACGCAGTATTTT
TRBJ1-1	TRBV28	.	.	CASSPPPPTVGTEAFF	TGTGCCAGCAGTCCTCCGCCCCCCACGGTCGGCACTGAAGCTTTCTTT
TRBJ1-5	TRBV28	few	TRBD1	CASSDRGRQPQHF	TGTGCCAGCAGTGACAGGGGAAGACAGCCCCAGCATTTT